A single sample gave rise to the 9 T cell receptor delta chains below, sequenced in a study of γδ T cells in repeated Plasmodium falciparum infection. Gammadelta T cells were flow-sorted from PBMC into Vgamma9/Vdelta2+ and Vdelta2-negative populations for bulk analysis. TCRdb redid the clone calls on the multiplex PCR reads with CATT. This table holds some 50,000 delta-chain clones, around 1.6% found once. The sequenced sample consisted of gamma-delta T cells from blood. The receptors stem from a pool of human donors (malaria-infected and uninfected, not separated).

Regarding this clone: An end of the junction differs from the germline gene, which may be a read error. This sample also contains other DNA sequences that code for the same CDR3. The chain recombines TRDV2 with TRDJ3, with 8 bases identical to TRDD3. Since TCRdb gives no J gene, matching the DNA to germline was used here to assign it. CDR1 is GEAIGNYY and CDR2 is EKD in the germline V gene. The CDR3 is made up of 23 amino acids. CDR3 sequence: CACDTVLTETGGYSSRDTRQMFF. In DNA form, the CDR3 reads TGTGCCTGTGACACCGTCTTAACGGAGACTGGGGGTTACAGCTCCCGGGACACCCGACAGATGTTTTTC.

This clone was observed at least ten times. The chain couples TRDV2 to TRDJ1; D is undetermined. This CDR3 contains 15 residues. V dropped 5 bases and J dropped 7 bases, with 22 bases sitting between them. CDR1 GEAIGNYY and CDR2 EKD come from the germline V gene. CDR3 coding DNA: TGTGCCTGTGTTCGCACAGAGTTGTACGGGCTTAAACTCATCTTT. This codes for CACVRTELYGLKLIF.

This clone was seen more than once but under ten times. A far larger clone is one nucleotide away, so this likely arose from a read error. This sample also contains other DNA sequences that code for the same CDR3. The J gene is TRDJ1, the V gene TRDV2; 11 bases match TRDD3. The J gene, left out of TCRdb, was set here by checking the DNA against germline. The CDR3 contains 23 residues. V was clipped by 0 bases and J by 7 bases; unmatched bases: 30. Germline-derived CDR1 and CDR2 are GEAIGNYY and EKD. The CDR3 is CACDTAPARGVGDTTYLPGKLIF. DNA of the CDR3: TGTGCCTGTGACACCGCGCCGGCACGTGGAGTGGGGGATACGACCTACCTACCTGGTAAACTCATCTTT.

This clone appeared many times. The chain carries TRDV1 and TRDJ1; 8 nucleotides line up with TRDD3. The CDR3 loop spans 20 amino acids. V lost 5 bases, J lost 0 bases, and 20 bases stayed unmatched. Germline loops: CDR1 TSWWSYY, CDR2 QGS. Here the CDR3 DNA reads TGTGCTCTTGGGCCGACCCTCCGTCCTACTGGGGGCTTCTACACCGATAAACTCATCTTT. Protein: CALGPTLRPTGGFYTDKLIF.

The table lists this clone with many counts. TCRdb attributes to this sequence the protein of a much larger clone, which differs from the DNA translation at residue 10; a read error is likely, and the protein displayed is translated from the DNA. V and J are TRDV1 and TRDJ1; D call uncertain. This CDR3 has 12 amino acids. In germline, CDR1 is TSWWSYY, CDR2 QGS. DNA of the CDR3: TGTGCTCTTGGGGAATTGCGGTATAAACCCATCTTT. Translated, it gives CALGELRYKPIF.

The sample holds many counts of this clone. For this DNA, TCRdb reports the protein of a much larger clone, which diverges at residue 4, most likely from a read error; the protein presented here is translated directly from the DNA. The chain combines TRDV1 with TRDJ1, with a weak D call TRDD3 (5 bases). Matching the DNA to germline supplied the J gene, which TCRdb does not give. The CDR3 has 19 residues. From germline, CDR1 is TSWWSYY and CDR2 QGS. The V end was cut by 8 bases, the J end by 0 bases, with 28 bases between. For the CDR3, the DNA is TGTGCTCTTTGGGGACTCTCGAGGTCGGGGGCCCTGTACACCGATAAACTCATCTTT. Protein sequence: CALWGLSRSGALYTDKLIF.

To note about this clone: With a much larger clone just one base away, this may be a read error. V and J are TRDV1 and TRDJ1, with 9 positions matching TRDD3. The J gene was missing in TCRdb and was found by matching the end of the DNA to germline. V gave up 0 bases and J gave up 2 bases; unmatched junction bases: 7. Germline CDR1 and CDR2: TSWWSYY and QGS. The CDR3 is 17 residues long. The CDR3 sequence: CALGELSGTGGTDKLIF. In DNA form, the CDR3 reads TGTGCTCTTGGGGAACTCTCCGGTACTGGGGGAACCGATAAACTCATCTTT.

Details on this clone: TCRdb's protein for this DNA is that of a much larger clone and differs from the translation at residue 5, likely a read error; the protein shown is the DNA translation. This sequence joins TRDV2 and TRDJ1, with 10 bases identical to TRDD3. TCRdb offers no J gene call, so here the DNA was matched to germline to obtain one. CDR1 is GEAIGNYY and CDR2 is EKD in the germline V gene. The V gene end was trimmed by 2 bases and the J gene end by 0 bases; junction bases not matched to a gene: 8. The CDR3 sequence is 17 residues long. The CDR3 is CACDIVPTGGYTDKLIF. The CDR3 nucleotides read TGTGCCTGTGACATCGTCCCTACTGGGGGATACACCGATAAACTCATCTTT.

This clone was detected only a few times. TCRdb pairs this DNA with a much larger clone's protein that differs at residue 9, likely a read error; the protein shown was translated from the DNA. V gene TRDV1 combines with J gene TRDJ1, with D possibly TRDD3 on 6 matching bases. The germline CDR1 and CDR2 sequences are TSWWSYY and QGS. Trimming removed 9 bases from V and 3 bases from J, with 17 bases in between. The CDR3 extends over 14 amino acids. In DNA form, the CDR3 reads TGTGCTCTCTGGGGACGATCGTACGCCGATAAACTCATCTTT. Protein product: CALWGRSYADKLIF.